What follows are 9 T cell receptor beta chains derived from one specimen sequenced in a study of cytomegalovirus exposure and HLA in healthy donors. The assay was immunoSEQ multiplex PCR, and TCRdb's table has in-frame clones only and misses some. The sample contains 200,000 to 300,000 clones, 80% to 90% of which appear only once. The source material was PBMCs. All receptors come from a man aged 18 to 35 in good health and CMV-seronegative.

The chain carries TRBV5-4 and TRBJ2-7, with TRBD1 as a possible D gene (5 bases). Per the germline V gene, CDR1 is SGHNT and CDR2 is YYREEE (reference sequence). The CDR3 contains 13 residues. V shed 4 bases and J shed 7 bases, with 15 bases lying between them. For the CDR3, the DNA is TGTGCCAGCAGCAAATACGACAGAGGTGAGCAGTACTTC. Translation: CASSKYDRGEQYF. Based on the CDR3 plus reference TRBV5-4 and TRBJ2-7, the full variable domain is ETGVTQSPTHLIKTRGQQVTLRCSSQSGHNTVSWYQQALGQGPQFIFQYYREEENGRGNFPPRFSGLQFPNYSSELNVNALELDDSALYLCASSKYDRGEQYFGPGTRLTVT.

This sequence joins TRBV7-8 and TRBJ2-2, with 12 positions matching TRBD2. The V and J ends lost 2 bases and 2 bases, in that order; junction bases with no gene match: 15. CDR3 length: 21 amino acids. Germline V gene sequence: CDR1 SGHVS, CDR2 FQNEAQ. CDR3 loop: CASSLLDPGLAGGPNTGELFF. In DNA, the CDR3 is TGTGCCAGCAGCTTACTGGACCCTGGTCTAGCGGGAGGGCCAAACACCGGGGAGCTGTTTTTT.

V usage is TRBV6-6 and J usage is TRBJ2-7; 11 nucleotides line up with TRBD2. J was trimmed by 1 base and V by 4 bases; bases with no gene match: 6. Germline-derived CDR1 and CDR2 are MNHNY and SVGAGI (reference sequence). The CDR3 sequence is 16 residues long. CDR3 amino acids: CASSSSPSGGSYEQYF. CDR3 DNA: TGTGCCAGCAGTTCCAGTCCTAGCGGGGGGTCCTACGAGCAGTACTTC.

V and J are TRBV27 and TRBJ2-1, with 10 positions matching TRBD1. The germline V gene has CDR1 MNHEY and CDR2 SMNVEV (reference sequence). This CDR3 comprises 14 residues. The junction had 5 bases not matched to a gene; V was cut back by 5 bases and J by 7 bases. CDR3 amino acids: CASSDRGRGNEQFF. The CDR3 DNA is TGTGCCAGCAGTGACAGGGGGCGGGGGAATGAGCAGTTCTTC.

The gene calls are TRBV5-1 and TRBJ2-7; D gene unclear. This CDR3 region has 14 residues. Germline CDR1 reads SGHRS; CDR2 reads YFSETQ. Trimming stripped 4 bases from V and 4 bases from J, with 15 bases between. CDR3 coding DNA: TGCGCCAGCAGCCCATCAGATCCTTCTTACGAGCAGTACTTC. This encodes CASSPSDPSYEQYF.

V is TRBV5-1 and J is TRBJ1-1; D is undetermined. This CDR3 contains 14 residues. Germline V gene data show CDR1 as SGHRS and CDR2 as YFSETQ. Between the trimmed V and J ends, which lost 0 bases and 6 bases, there was a span of 12 bases. The CDR3 DNA reads as TGCGCCAGCAGCTTGGAGGTCAGGAAGGCTGAAGCTTTCTTT. Translation: CASSLEVRKAEAFF.

The chain employs TRBV27 and TRBJ2-2; 7 bases are a match to TRBD2. This CDR3 is built from 13 residues. The germline CDR1 and CDR2 sequences are MNHEY and SMNVEV (reference sequence). Trimming at V came to 7 bases and at J to 7 bases, leaving 6 bases not matched to a gene. The CDR3 sequence is CASTRREFGELFF. CDR3 in DNA: TGTGCCAGCACTAGGCGGGAGTTCGGGGAGCTGTTTTTT.

The rearrangement joins TRBV6-5 to TRBJ2-6, with D uncertain. CDR1 and CDR2 (germline): MNHEY, SVGAGI. The ends were cut back, 11 bases at V and 3 bases at J, with 11 bases in the middle. There are 13 residues in the CDR3. CDR3: CAATRGGANVLTF. The CDR3 DNA follows: TGTGCCGCGACCCGAGGTGGGGCCAACGTCCTGACTTTC.

The CDR3 coding sequence is TGTGCCAGCGGAAACAGGGAGCAGTTCTTC. It codes for CASGNREQFF. V and J are TRBV28 and TRBJ2-1; TRBD1 might be the D (5 bases). Trimming took 8 bases from V and 10 from J, leaving 9 bases between them. The CDR3 is made up of 10 amino acids. Germline loops: CDR1 MDHEN, CDR2 SYDVKM.